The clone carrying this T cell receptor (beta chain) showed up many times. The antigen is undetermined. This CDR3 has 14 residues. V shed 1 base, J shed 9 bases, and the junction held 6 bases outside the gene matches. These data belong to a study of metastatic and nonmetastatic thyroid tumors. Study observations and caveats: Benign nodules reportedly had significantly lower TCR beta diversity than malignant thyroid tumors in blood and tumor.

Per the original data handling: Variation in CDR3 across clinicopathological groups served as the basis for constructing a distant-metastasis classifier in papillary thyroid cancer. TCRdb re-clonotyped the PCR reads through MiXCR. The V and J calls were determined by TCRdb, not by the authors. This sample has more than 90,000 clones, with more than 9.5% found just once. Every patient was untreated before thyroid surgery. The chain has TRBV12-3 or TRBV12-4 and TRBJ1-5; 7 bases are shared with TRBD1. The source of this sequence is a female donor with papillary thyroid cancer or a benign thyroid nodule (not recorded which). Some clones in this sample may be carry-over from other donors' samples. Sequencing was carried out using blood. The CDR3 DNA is TGTGCCAGCAGTTTAGGTGACAGGGCCTTGCCCCAGCATTTT. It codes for CASSLGDRALPQHF.